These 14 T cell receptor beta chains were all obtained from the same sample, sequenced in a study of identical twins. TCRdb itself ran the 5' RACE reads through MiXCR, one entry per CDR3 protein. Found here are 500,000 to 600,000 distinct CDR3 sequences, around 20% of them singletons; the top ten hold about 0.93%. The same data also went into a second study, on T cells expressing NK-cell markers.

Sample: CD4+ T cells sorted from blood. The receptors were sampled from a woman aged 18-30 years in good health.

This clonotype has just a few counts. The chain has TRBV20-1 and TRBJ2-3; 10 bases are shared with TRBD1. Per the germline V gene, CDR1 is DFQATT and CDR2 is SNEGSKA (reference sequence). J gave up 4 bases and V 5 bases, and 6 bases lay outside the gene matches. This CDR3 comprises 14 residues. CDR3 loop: CSAPPGQGPDTQYF. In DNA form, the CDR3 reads TGCAGTGCTCCCCCGGGACAGGGGCCAGATACGCAGTATTTT.

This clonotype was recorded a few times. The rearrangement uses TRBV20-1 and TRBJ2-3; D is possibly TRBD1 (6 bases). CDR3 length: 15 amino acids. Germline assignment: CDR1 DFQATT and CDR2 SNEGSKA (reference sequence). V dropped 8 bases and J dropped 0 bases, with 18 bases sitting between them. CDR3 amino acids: CSTKTRGRSTDTQYF. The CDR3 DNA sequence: TGCAGTACCAAGACCAGGGGTCGGAGCACAGATACGCAGTATTTT.

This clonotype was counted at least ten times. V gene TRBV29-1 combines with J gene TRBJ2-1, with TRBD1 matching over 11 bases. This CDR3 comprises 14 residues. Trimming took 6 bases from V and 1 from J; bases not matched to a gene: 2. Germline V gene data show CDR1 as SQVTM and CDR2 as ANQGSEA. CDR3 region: CSVGQGASYNEQFF. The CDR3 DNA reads TGCAGCGTAGGACAGGGGGCTTCCTACAATGAGCAGTTCTTC.

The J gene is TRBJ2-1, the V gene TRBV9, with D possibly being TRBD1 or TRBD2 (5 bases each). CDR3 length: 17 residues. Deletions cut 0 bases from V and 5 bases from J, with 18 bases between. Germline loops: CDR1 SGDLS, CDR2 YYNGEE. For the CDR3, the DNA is TGTGCCAGCAGCGTAGAGGTTGGGGCATGGGGACACAATGAGCAGTTCTTC. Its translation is CASSVEVGAWGHNEQFF. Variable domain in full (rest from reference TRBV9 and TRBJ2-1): DSGVTQTPKHLITATGQRVTLRCSPRSGDLSVYWYQQSLDQGLQFLIQYYNGEERAKGNILERFSAQQFPDLHSELNLSSLELGDSALYFCASSVEVGAWGHNEQFFGPGTRLTVL.

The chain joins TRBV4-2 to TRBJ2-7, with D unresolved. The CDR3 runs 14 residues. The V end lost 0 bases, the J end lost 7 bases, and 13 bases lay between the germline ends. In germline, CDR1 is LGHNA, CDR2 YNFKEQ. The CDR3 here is CASSQDSQRGEQYF. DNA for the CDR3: TGTGCCAGCAGCCAAGATTCCCAGCGTGGTGAGCAGTACTTC.

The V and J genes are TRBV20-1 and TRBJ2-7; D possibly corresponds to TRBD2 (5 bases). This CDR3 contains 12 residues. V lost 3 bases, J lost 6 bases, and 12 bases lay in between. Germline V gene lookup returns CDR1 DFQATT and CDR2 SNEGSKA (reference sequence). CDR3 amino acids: CSASQEVSEQYF. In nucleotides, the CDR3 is TGCAGTGCTAGCCAGGAGGTTAGCGAGCAGTACTTC.

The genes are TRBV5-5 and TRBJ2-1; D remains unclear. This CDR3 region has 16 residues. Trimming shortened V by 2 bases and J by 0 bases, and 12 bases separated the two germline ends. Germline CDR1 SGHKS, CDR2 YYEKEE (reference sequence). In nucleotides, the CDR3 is TGTGCCAGCAGCTTTAACGGAGAGAGCTCCTACAATGAGCAGTTCTTC. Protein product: CASSFNGESSYNEQFF.

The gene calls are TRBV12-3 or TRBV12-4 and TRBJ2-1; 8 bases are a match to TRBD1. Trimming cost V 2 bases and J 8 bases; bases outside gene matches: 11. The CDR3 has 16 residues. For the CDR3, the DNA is TGTGCCAGCAGTTTAAGACCCGCCGGACAGGGCCATGAGCAGTTCTTC. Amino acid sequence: CASSLRPAGQGHEQFF.

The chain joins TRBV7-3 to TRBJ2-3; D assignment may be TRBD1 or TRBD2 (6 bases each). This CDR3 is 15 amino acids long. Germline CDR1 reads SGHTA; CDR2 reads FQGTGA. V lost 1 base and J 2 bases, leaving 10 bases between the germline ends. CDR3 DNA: TGTGCCAGCAGCTTAATAGGGGGGCCCACAGATACGCAGTATTTT. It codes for CASSLIGGPTDTQYF.

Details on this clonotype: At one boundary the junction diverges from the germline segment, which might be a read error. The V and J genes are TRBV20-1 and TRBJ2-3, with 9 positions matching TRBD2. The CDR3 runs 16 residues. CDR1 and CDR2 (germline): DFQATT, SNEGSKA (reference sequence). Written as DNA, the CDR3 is TGCTGTGCTGACGCCGTGCTAGCGGGAAACACAGATACGCAGTATTTT. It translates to CCADAVLAGNTDTQYF.

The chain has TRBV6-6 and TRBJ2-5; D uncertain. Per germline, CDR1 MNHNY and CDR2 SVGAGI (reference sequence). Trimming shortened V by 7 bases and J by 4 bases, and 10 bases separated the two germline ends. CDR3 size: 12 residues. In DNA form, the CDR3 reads TGTGCCAGCAATCCTAGTGGAGAGACCCAGTACTTC. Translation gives CASNPSGETQYF.

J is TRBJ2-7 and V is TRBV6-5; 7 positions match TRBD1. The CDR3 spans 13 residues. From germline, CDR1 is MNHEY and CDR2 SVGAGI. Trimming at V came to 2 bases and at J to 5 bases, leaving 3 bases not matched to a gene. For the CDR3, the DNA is TGTGCCAGCAGTTACGACAGGGTTGACGAGCAGTACTTC. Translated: CASSYDRVDEQYF.

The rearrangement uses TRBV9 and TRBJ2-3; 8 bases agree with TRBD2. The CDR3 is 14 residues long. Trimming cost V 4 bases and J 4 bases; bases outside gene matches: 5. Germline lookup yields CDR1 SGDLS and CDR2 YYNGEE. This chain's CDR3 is CASSSSGKPDTQYF. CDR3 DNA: TGTGCCAGCAGCAGTAGCGGGAAGCCAGATACGCAGTATTTT.

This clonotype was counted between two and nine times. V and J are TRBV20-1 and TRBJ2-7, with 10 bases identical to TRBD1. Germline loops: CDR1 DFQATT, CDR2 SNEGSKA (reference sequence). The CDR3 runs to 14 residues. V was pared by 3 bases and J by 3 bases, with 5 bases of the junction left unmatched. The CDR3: CSASLGTGDYEQYF. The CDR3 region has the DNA TGCAGTGCTAGTTTAGGGACAGGGGACTACGAGCAGTACTTC.